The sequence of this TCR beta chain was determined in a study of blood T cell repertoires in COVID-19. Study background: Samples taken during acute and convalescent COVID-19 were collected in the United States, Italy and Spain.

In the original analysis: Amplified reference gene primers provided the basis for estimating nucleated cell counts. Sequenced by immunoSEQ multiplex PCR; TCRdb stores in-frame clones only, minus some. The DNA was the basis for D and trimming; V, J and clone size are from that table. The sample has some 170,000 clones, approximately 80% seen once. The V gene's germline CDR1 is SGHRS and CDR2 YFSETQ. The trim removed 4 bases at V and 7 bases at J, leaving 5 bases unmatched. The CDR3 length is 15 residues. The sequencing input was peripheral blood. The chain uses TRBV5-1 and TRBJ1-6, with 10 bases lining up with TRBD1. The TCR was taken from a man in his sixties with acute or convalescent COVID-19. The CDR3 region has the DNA TGCGCCAGCAGCACCTCGGACAGGGGGAATTCACCCCTCCACTTT. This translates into CASSTSDRGNSPLHF.